Listed below are T cell receptor beta chains from one sample, sequenced in a study of human T cells and chemical hapten exposure. TCRdb called the RACE reads again in MiXCR, with one record for every CDR3 protein. This sample has 380,000 or so distinct CDR3 sequences; 5% to 6.5% occur once, and the top ten carry about 8.2%. Sequencing was performed on whole blood, taken in connection with sensitization to the hapten diphenylcyclopropenone (DPC). All receptors derive from a woman younger than 35 with alopecia areata. Some clones in this sample may be carry-over from other donors' samples. Both conserved end residues are part of each CDR3. Fields, in order: J gene, V gene, CDR3 length, clone size, D gene, CDR3 protein, CDR3 DNA. D genes are given only for firm matches. A clone size is listed for some rows: how often the clone was seen (once, few, many), or a class if it is expanded.

TRBJ2-7 | TRBV3-1 | 16 | many | TRBD1 | CASGGKKLTGGYEQYF | TGTGCCAGCGGCGGGAAAAAACTGACAGGGGGCTACGAGCAGTACTTC
TRBJ2-7 | TRBV20-1 | 11 | many | - | CSARVPPEQYF | TGCAGTGCTAGAGTTCCACCCGAGCAGTACTTC
TRBJ2-1 | TRBV6-2/TRBV6-3 | 16 | many | TRBD2 | CASSHYRLAGYNEQFF | TGTGCCAGCAGCCACTACCGACTAGCGGGTTACAATGAGCAGTTCTTC
TRBJ1-1 | TRBV7-9 | 13 | few | - | CASSSAAGDEAFF | TGTGCCAGCAGTTCCGCGGCGGGGGACGAAGCTTTCTTT
TRBJ1-1 | TRBV5-4 | 14 | - | - | CTSSRRGDAPEAFF | TGTACCAGCAGCCGGCGGGGAGACGCCCCTGAAGCTTTCTTT
TRBJ1-1 | TRBV5-5 | 14 | few | - | CASSLVRVHTEAFF | TGTGCCAGCAGCTTGGTAAGGGTTCACACTGAAGCTTTCTTT
TRBJ1-1 | TRBV6-2/TRBV6-3 | 15 | - | - | CASTLRDVRGTEAFF | TGTGCCAGCACCCTGCGGGACGTTAGGGGCACTGAAGCTTTCTTT
TRBJ1-1 | TRBV12-3/TRBV12-4 | 13 | many | - | CATFGEGYTEAFF | TGTGCCACCTTTGGCGAGGGGTACACTGAAGCTTTCTTT
TRBJ2-5 | TRBV5-8 | 16 | few | TRBD1 | CASSRNSRGRGETQYF | TGTGCCAGCAGCCGTAATAGTAGGGGGCGCGGAGAGACCCAGTACTTC
TRBJ2-5 | TRBV7-2 | 16 | many | TRBD2 | CASSQQLAGGKETQYF | TGTGCCAGCAGCCAACAACTAGCGGGGGGAAAAGAGACCCAGTACTTC
TRBJ2-1 | TRBV4-3 | 15 | many | TRBD2 | CASSQGLAVPNEQFF | TGCGCCAGCAGCCAAGGCCTAGCGGTCCCCAATGAGCAGTTCTTC
TRBJ2-3 | TRBV18 | 15 | - | TRBD1 | CASSPGQASTDTQYF | TGTGCCAGCTCACCGGGACAGGCGAGCACAGATACGCAGTATTTT
TRBJ2-5 | TRBV6-5 | 16 | few | TRBD2 | CASSYDRRGGLETQYF | TGTGCCAGCAGTTATGATCGGCGGGGGGGCCTAGAGACCCAGTACTTC
TRBJ2-3 | TRBV20-1 | 13 | - | TRBD2 | CSAPRGGGDTQYF | TGCAGTGCGCCGCGGGGGGGTGGAGATACGCAGTATTTT
TRBJ1-2 | TRBV20-1 | 14 | - | - | CSARDPGQGHGYTF | TGCAGTGCTAGAGACCCAGGGCAGGGTCATGGCTACACCTTC
TRBJ2-7 | TRBV15 | 15 | few | - | CATSRDRGAYYEQYF | TGTGCCACCAGCAGAGACAGGGGCGCCTACTACGAGCAGTACTTC
TRBJ1-5 | TRBV7-9 | 13 | many | - | CASSRDRDQPQHF | TGTGCCAGCAGCCGGGACCGCGATCAGCCCCAGCATTTT
TRBJ2-1 | TRBV27 | 15 | few | - | CASSPLSGGTNEQFF | TGTGCCAGCAGTCCCCTCTCCGGGGGAACCAATGAGCAGTTCTTC
TRBJ2-3 | TRBV6-2/TRBV6-3 | 13 | many | - | CASRRDSTDTQYF | TGTGCCAGCAGACGGGACAGCACAGATACGCAGTATTTT
TRBJ1-5 | TRBV5-4 | 15 | many | - | CASSLNPGFNQPQHF | TGTGCCAGCAGCTTGAACCCTGGGTTCAATCAGCCCCAGCATTTT
TRBJ2-3 | TRBV10-3 | 14 | few | - | CAISNFTSPDTQYF | TGTGCCATATCTAATTTCACTAGCCCAGATACGCAGTATTTT
TRBJ2-7 | TRBV9 | 15 | few | - | CASSVDAISSYEQYF | TGTGCCAGCAGCGTAGATGCGATCTCCTCCTACGAGCAGTACTTC
TRBJ1-4 | TRBV5-1 | 16 | many | TRBD1 | CASSWDRGAANEKLFF | TGCGCCAGCAGCTGGGACAGGGGTGCGGCTAATGAAAAACTGTTTTTT
TRBJ2-3 | TRBV23-1 | 12 | - | - | CASSHLGDTQYF | TGCGCCAGCAGTCATCTTGGTGATACGCAGTATTTT
TRBJ1-3 | TRBV4-3 | 16 | few | TRBD1 | CASSQSKGQLGNTIYF | TGCGCCAGCAGCCAATCGAAGGGACAGCTTGGAAACACCATATATTTT
TRBJ1-5 | TRBV27 | 15 | many | - | CASSLGRNSNQPQHF | TGTGCCAGCAGTTTAGGACGGAATAGCAATCAGCCCCAGCATTTT
TRBJ1-1 | TRBV4-2 | 17 | few | TRBD1 | CASSQDRRQGENTEAFF | TGTGCCAGCAGCCAAGATCGGCGACAGGGGGAAAACACTGAAGCTTTCTTT
TRBJ2-7 | TRBV6-1 | 15 | - | - | CASSEQTGPGYEQYF | TGTGCCAGCAGTGAACAAACAGGACCAGGGTACGAGCAGTACTTC
TRBJ1-3 | TRBV4-1 | 16 | - | - | CASSQVIWVGRNTIYF | TGCGCCAGCAGCCAAGTAATCTGGGTAGGACGCAACACCATATATTTT
TRBJ2-5 | TRBV7-2 | 14 | many | TRBD1 | CASSLDRSQETQYF | TGTGCCAGCAGCCTGGACAGGAGCCAAGAGACCCAGTACTTC
TRBJ2-1 | TRBV7-2 | 16 | few | - | CASSSDPRPAYNEQFF | TGTGCCAGCAGCTCGGACCCGAGGCCAGCCTACAATGAGCAGTTCTTC
TRBJ1-2 | TRBV4-3 | 18 | - | - | CASSQEWGGGELNYGYTF | TGCGCCAGCAGCCAAGAATGGGGAGGGGGGGAACTAAACTATGGCTACACCTTC
TRBJ1-1 | TRBV11-2 | 13 | - | - | CASSYSRTATAFF | TGTGCCAGCAGCTATTCGAGGACCGCGACGGCTTTCTTT
TRBJ1-1 | TRBV20-1 | 14 | few | TRBD1 | CSAARDSSNTEAFF | TGCAGTGCTGCCCGGGACAGCTCGAACACTGAAGCTTTCTTT
TRBJ2-5 | TRBV2 | 12 | few | - | CASGQSQETQYF | TGTGCCAGCGGTCAGTCCCAAGAGACCCAGTACTTC
TRBJ2-1 | TRBV29-1 | 14 | - | - | CSVGVAGVHNEQFF | TGCAGCGTTGGGGTTGCAGGGGTTCACAATGAGCAGTTCTTC
TRBJ1-1 | TRBV2 | 12 | few | - | CASSYHPTEAFF | TGTGCCAGCAGTTATCACCCCACTGAAGCTTTCTTT
TRBJ1-1 | TRBV12-3/TRBV12-4 | 13 | - | - | CASRGQFFTEAFF | TGTGCCAGCAGAGGACAGTTCTTCACTGAAGCTTTCTTT
TRBJ2-1 | TRBV5-1 | 14 | - | TRBD1 | CASSLAAGGNEQFF | TGCGCCAGCAGCTTGGCCGCAGGGGGCAATGAGCAGTTCTTC
TRBJ2-7 | TRBV20-1 | 13 | - | - | CSARDGEPYEQYF | TGCAGTGCTAGAGATGGGGAACCCTACGAGCAGTACTTC
TRBJ1-6 | TRBV28 | 12 | - | - | CASSSIASPLHF | TGTGCCAGCAGTAGCATAGCCTCACCCCTCCACTTT
TRBJ2-7 | TRBV6-2/TRBV6-3 | 15 | - | TRBD2 | CASSEPGLNSYEQYF | TGTGCCAGCAGCGAGCCGGGACTAAATTCTTACGAGCAGTACTTC
TRBJ2-1 | TRBV7-9 | 14 | - | TRBD1 | CASSFGQGADEQFF | TGTGCCAGCAGCTTTGGGCAGGGGGCCGATGAGCAGTTCTTC
TRBJ1-6 | TRBV12-3/TRBV12-4 | 16 | - | - | CASSLGDRSYNSPLHF | TGTGCCAGCAGTTTGGGAGACAGATCCTATAATTCACCCCTCCACTTT
TRBJ1-3 | TRBV6-2/TRBV6-3 | 14 | - | - | CASSYGISGNTIYF | TGTGCCAGCAGTTACGGAATCTCTGGAAACACCATATATTTT
TRBJ1-4 | TRBV6-1 | 14 | - | - | CASMGEATNEKLFF | TGTGCCAGCATGGGAGAGGCAACTAATGAAAAACTGTTTTTT
TRBJ2-7 | TRBV5-1 | 16 | many | - | CASSATPGIMAREQYF | TGCGCCAGCAGCGCCACTCCCGGGATTATGGCCCGCGAGCAGTACTTC
TRBJ1-6 | TRBV20-1 | 16 | many | - | CSAPLTFISYNSPLHF | TGCAGTGCTCCCCTGACATTCATCTCCTATAATTCACCCCTCCACTTT
TRBJ2-7 | TRBV27 | 14 | - | TRBD1 | CASSPGQLSDEQYF | TGTGCCAGCAGTCCGGGACAGCTCTCCGACGAGCAGTACTTC
TRBJ2-2 | TRBV12-3/TRBV12-4 | 13 | few | - | CASSFWVTGELFF | TGTGCCAGCAGTTTCTGGGTCACCGGGGAGCTGTTTTTT
TRBJ2-7 | TRBV7-2 | 13 | many | - | CASRPPGAYEQYF | TGTGCCAGCAGACCTCCGGGGGCCTACGAGCAGTACTTC
TRBJ2-3 | TRBV12-3/TRBV12-4 | 12 | many | TRBD2 | CASTSGLATQYF | TGTGCCAGCACTTCGGGACTAGCCACGCAGTATTTT
TRBJ2-4 | TRBV28 | 16 | few | - | CASSPHRSIAKNIQYF | TGTGCCAGCAGTCCCCACAGGAGCATAGCCAAAAACATTCAGTACTTC
TRBJ2-1 | TRBV18 | 14 | few | TRBD1 | CASSPETGDNEQFF | TGTGCCAGCTCCCCGGAGACAGGGGACAATGAGCAGTTCTTC